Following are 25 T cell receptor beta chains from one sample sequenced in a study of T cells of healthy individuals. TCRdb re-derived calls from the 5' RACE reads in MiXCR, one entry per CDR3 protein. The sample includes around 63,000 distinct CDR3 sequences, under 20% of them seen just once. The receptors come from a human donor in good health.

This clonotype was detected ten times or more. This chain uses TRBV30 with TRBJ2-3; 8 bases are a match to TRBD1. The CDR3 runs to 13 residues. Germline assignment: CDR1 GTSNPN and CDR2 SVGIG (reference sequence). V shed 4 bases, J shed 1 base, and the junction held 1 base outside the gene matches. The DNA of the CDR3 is TGTGCCTGGACAGGGGGCCGCACAGATACGCAGTATTTT. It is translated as CAWTGGRTDTQYF.

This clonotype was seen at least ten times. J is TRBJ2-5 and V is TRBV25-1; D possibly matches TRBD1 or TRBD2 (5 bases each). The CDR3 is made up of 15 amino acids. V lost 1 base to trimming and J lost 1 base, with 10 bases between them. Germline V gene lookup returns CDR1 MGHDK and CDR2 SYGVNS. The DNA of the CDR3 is TGTGCCAGCAGTGAATCCGAGGGGTCCCAAGAGACCCAGTACTTC. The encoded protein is CASSESEGSQETQYF.

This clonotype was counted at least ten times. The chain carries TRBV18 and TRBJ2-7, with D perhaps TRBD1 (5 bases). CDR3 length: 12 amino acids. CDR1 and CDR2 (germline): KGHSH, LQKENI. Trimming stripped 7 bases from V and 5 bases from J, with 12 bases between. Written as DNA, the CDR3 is TGTGCCAGCTGGCAGGGTCGGGACGAGCAGTACTTC. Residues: CASWQGRDEQYF.

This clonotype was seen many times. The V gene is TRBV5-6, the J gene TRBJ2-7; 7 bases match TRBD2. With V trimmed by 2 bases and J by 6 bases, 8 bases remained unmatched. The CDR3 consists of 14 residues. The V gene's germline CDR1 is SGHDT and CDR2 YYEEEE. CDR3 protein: CASSFREPGGEQYF. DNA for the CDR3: TGTGCCAGCAGCTTCAGGGAGCCGGGGGGCGAGCAGTACTTC. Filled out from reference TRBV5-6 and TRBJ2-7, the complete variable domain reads DAGVTQSPTHLIKTRGQQVTLRCSPKSGHDTVSWYQQALGQGPQFIFQYYEEEERQRGNFPDRFSGHQFPNYSSELNVNALLLGDSALYLCASSFREPGGEQYFGPGTRLTVT.

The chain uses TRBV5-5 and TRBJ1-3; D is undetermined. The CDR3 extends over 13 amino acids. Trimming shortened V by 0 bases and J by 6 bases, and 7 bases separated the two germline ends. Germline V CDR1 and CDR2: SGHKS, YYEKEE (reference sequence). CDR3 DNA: TGTGCCAGCAGCTTGGCCGGGATAAACACCATATATTTT. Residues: CASSLAGINTIYF.

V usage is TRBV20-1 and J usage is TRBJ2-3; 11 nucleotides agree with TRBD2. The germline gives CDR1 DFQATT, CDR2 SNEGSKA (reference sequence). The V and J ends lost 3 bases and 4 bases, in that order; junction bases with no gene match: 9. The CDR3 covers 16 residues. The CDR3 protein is CSASGFASGRSDTQYF. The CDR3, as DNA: TGCAGTGCTAGCGGCTTCGCTAGCGGGAGGTCAGATACGCAGTATTTT.

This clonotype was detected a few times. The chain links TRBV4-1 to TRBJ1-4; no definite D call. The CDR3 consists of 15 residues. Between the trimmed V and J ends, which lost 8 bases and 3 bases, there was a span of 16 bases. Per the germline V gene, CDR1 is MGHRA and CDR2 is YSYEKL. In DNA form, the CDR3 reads TGCGCCAGCCTAGAGTCGGAAGGCCCTAATGAAAAACTGTTTTTT. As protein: CASLESEGPNEKLFF.

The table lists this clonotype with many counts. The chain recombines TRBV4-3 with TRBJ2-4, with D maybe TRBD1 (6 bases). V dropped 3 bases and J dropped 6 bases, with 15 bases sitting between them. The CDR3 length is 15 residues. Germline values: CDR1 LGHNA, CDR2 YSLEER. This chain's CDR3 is CASSHNTGPGNIQYF. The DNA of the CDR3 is TGCGCCAGCAGCCATAATACAGGGCCGGGAAACATTCAGTACTTC.

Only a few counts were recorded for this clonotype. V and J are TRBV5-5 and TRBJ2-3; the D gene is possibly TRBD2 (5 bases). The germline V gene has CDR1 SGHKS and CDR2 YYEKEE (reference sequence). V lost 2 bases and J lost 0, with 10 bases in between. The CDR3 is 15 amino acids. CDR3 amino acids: CASSFSGSSTDTQYF. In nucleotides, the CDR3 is TGTGCCAGCAGCTTCAGCGGATCCAGCACAGATACGCAGTATTTT.

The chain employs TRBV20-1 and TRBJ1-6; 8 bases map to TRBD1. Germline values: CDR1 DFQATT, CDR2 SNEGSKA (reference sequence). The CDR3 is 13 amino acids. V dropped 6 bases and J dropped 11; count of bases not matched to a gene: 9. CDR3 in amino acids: CSAPQGERAPLHF. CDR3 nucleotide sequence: TGCAGTGCCCCACAGGGGGAGAGGGCACCCCTCCACTTT.

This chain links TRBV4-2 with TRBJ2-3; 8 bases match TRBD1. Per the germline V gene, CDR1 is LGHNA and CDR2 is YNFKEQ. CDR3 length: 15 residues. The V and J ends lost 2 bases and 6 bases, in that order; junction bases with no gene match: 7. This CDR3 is CASSQRTGTEDTQYF. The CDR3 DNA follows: TGTGCCAGCAGCCAACGGACAGGGACCGAGGATACGCAGTATTTT.

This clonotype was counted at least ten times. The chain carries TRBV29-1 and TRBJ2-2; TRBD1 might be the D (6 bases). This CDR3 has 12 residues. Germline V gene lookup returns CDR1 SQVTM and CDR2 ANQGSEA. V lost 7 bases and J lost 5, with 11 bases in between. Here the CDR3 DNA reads TGCAGCGGGACAGTCGATACCGGGGAGCTGTTTTTT. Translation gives CSGTVDTGELFF.

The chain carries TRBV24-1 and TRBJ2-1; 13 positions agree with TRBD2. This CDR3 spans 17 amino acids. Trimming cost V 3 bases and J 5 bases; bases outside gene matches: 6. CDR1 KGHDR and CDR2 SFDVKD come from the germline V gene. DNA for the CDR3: TGTGCCACCAGTGATGGACCCGGGACTAGCGGGAACAATGAGCAGTTCTTC. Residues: CATSDGPGTSGNNEQFF.

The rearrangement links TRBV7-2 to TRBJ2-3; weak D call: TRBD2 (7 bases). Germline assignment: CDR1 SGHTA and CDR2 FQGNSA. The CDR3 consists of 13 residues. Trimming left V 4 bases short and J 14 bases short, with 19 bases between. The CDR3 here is CASSSARGTTVYF. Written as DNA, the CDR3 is TGTGCCAGCAGCTCCGCTAGGGGGACTACGGTGTATTTT.

In DNA form, the CDR3 reads TGTGCCAGCAGTTATAGTGGGGGCCGGGGGCAGTACTTC. Translated, it gives CASSYSGGRGQYF. This chain joins TRBV6-5 and TRBJ2-7; perhaps TRBD1 as D (6 bases). V lost 3 bases and J lost 9, with 15 bases in between. Germline-derived CDR1 and CDR2 are MNHEY and SVGAGI. This CDR3 spans 13 amino acids.

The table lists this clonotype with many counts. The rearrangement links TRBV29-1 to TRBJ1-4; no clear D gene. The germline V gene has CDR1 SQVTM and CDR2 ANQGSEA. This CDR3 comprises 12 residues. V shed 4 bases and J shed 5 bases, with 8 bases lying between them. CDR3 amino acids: CSVVRENEKLFF. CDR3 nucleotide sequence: TGCAGCGTTGTAAGGGAAAATGAAAAACTGTTTTTT.

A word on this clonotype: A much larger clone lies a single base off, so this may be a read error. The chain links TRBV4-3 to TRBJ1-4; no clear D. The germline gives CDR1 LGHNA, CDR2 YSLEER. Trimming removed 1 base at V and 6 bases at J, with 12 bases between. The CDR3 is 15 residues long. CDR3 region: CASSQAHGRYEKLFF. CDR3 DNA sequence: TGCGCCAGCAGCCAAGCGCATGGGCGGTATGAAAAACTGTTTTTT.

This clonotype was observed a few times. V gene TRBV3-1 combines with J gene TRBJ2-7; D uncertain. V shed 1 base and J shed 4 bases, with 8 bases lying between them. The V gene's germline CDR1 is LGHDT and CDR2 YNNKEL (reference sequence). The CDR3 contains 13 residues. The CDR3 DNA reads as TGTGCCAGCAGCCAAGGCCTAGGGTACGAGCAGTACTTC. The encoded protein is CASSQGLGYEQYF.

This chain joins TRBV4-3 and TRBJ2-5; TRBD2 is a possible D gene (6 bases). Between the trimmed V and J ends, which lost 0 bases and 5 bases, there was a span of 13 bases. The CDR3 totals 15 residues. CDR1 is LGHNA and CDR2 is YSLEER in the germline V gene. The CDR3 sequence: CASSQDTGVPETQYF. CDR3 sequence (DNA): TGCGCCAGCAGCCAAGATACGGGGGTCCCGGAGACCCAGTACTTC.

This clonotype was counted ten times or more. Here the CDR3 reads CASSLFSGVGSTDTQYF. DNA of the CDR3: TGTGCCAGCAGTTTATTCAGCGGGGTTGGGAGCACAGATACGCAGTATTTT. The chain recombines TRBV27 with TRBJ2-3, with TRBD2 matching 7 bases. This CDR3 has 17 amino acids. Losses at the gene ends were 1 base for V and 0 bases for J; bases not matched to a gene: 7. CDR1 MNHEY and CDR2 SMNVEV come from the germline V gene (reference sequence).

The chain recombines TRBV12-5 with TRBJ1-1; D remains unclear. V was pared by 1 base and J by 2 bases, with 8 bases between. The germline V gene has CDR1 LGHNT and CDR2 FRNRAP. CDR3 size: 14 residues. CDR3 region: CASGLAKPNTEAFF. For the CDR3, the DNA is TGTGCTAGTGGTTTGGCAAAGCCCAACACTGAAGCTTTCTTT.

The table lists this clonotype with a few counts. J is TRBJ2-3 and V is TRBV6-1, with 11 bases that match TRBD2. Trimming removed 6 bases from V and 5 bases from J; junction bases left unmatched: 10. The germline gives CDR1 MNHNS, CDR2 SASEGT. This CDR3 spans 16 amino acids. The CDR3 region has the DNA TGTGCCAGCAGGACGACTAGCGGGGCCCCCCGAGATACGCAGTATTTT. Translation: CASRTTSGAPRDTQYF.

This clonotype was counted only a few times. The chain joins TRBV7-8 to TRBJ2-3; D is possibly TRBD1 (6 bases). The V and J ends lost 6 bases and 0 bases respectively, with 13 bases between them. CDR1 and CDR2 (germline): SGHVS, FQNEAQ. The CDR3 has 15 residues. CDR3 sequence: CASRTRGSSTDTQYF. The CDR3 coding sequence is TGTGCCAGCAGAACCAGGGGATCGAGCACAGATACGCAGTATTTT.

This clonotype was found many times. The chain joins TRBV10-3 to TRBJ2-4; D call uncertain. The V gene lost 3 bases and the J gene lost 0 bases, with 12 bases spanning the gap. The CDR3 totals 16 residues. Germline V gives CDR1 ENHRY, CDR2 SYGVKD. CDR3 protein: CAISEAGLVAKNIQYF. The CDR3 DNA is TGTGCCATCAGTGAAGCAGGTCTTGTAGCCAAAAACATTCAGTACTTC.

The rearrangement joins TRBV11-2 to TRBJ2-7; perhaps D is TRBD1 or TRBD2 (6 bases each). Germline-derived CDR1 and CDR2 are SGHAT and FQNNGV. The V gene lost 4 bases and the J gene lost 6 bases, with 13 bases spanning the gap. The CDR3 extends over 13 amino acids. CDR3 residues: CASSSTGTPEQYF. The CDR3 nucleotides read TGTGCCAGCAGCTCCACAGGGACTCCCGAGCAGTACTTC.